This T cell receptor beta chain was captured by sequencing in a study of T cells in Graves' hyperthyroidism and ophthalmopathy. About the research overall: Once the initial diagnosis was made, peripheral blood was obtained before any treatment.

Trimming cost V 6 bases and J 2 bases, with 17 bases left between them. The CDR3 loop spans 15 amino acids. In germline, CDR1 is SGHDN, CDR2 FVKESK. Authors of the study amplified TCR beta CDR3 regions from RNA transcripts. The HTBI primer set drove a first-round RT-PCR of the TCR CDR3. TCRdb redid the calling of the multiplex PCR reads with MiXCR, one entry per CDR3 protein. The sample contains roughly 840,000 distinct CDR3 sequences, roughly 40% of which appear only once. As concerns this clonotype: Antigen specificity is unknown.

Whole-study findings and limits: Most thyroid clonotypes that were expanded above 0.001 also turned up in blood.

This clonotype originated in a man younger than 30 with Graves' hyperthyroidism. V and J are TRBV14 and TRBJ2-7, with D tentatively TRBD1 (6 bases). The sequenced sample was blood. This CDR3 is CASRSTGSLAYEQYF. The DNA for the CDR3 is TGTGCCAGCAGGTCCACAGGGTCCCTAGCCTACGAGCAGTACTTC.